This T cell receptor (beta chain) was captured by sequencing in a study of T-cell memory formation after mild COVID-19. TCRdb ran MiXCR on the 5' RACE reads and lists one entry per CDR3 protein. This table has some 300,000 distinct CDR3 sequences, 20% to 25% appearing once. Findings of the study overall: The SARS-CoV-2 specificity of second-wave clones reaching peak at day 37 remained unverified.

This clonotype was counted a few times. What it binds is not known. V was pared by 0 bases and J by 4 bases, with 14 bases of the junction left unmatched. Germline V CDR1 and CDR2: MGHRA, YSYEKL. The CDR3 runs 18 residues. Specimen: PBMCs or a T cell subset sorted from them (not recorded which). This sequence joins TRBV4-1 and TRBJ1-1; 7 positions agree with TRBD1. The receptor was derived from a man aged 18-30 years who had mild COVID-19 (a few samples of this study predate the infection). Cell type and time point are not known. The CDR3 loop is CASSQDHPRLDRFTEAFF. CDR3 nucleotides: TGCGCCAGCAGCCAAGATCACCCGCGTCTGGACAGGTTCACTGAAGCTTTCTTT.